These 10 T cell receptor beta chains were sequenced from one sample in a study of PD-1 blockade in mismatch repair-deficient tumors (dated by TCRdb to 2017 to 2019). The library was obtained by the immunoSEQ multiplex PCR assay. Imported from immuneACCESS, the table was reduced by TCRdb to in-frame sequences with V and J called. These copies leave out some clones; in studies compared against another copy, an unresolved V gene accounts for under half, and the cause of the remainder is not known. The sample data list some 120,000 clones, and about 85% of these were observed just once. The top ten clones comprise about 13% of the sample. The sequencing here drew on peripheral blood, taken 44 weeks after starting pembrolizumab. Receptors were obtained from an adult with mismatch repair-deficient cancer.

In nucleotides, the CDR3 is TGTGCCAGCAGCCCGGGGTCAGGGCGTTACAATGAGCAGTTCTTC. It encodes CASSPGSGRYNEQFF. V and J are TRBV7-2 and TRBJ2-1; the D call may be TRBD1 or TRBD2 (5 bases each). The CDR3 loop spans 15 amino acids. Trimming took off 5 bases at V and 4 bases at J, with 15 bases between the two ends. Per the germline V gene, CDR1 is SGHTA and CDR2 is FQGNSA.

This clone was seen once. The chain recombines TRBV13 with TRBJ2-1, with D perhaps matching TRBD2 (6 bases). The CDR3 contains 13 residues. Germline CDR1 PRHDT, CDR2 FYEKMQ (reference sequence). Trimming stripped 0 bases from V and 9 bases from J, with 9 bases between. The CDR3, as DNA: TGTGCCAGCAGCTTAGGACTGCGGGGTGAGCAGTTCTTC. It translates to CASSLGLRGEQFF.

CDR3 sequence (DNA): TGTGCCAGCAGCTTTAGCGGTCTCTCCTACAATGAGCAGTTCTTC. Its translation: CASSFSGLSYNEQFF. The chain carries TRBV5-6 and TRBJ2-1; D is perhaps TRBD2 (6 bases). The CDR3 sequence is 15 residues long. V lost 2 bases and J 0 bases, leaving 9 bases between the germline ends. CDR1 and CDR2 (germline): SGHDT, YYEEEE.

CDR3 sequence reads: CASSQGTSGRARGYNEQFF. For the CDR3, the DNA is TGTGCCAGCAGCCAAGGGACTAGCGGGAGGGCCAGGGGGTACAATGAGCAGTTCTTC. V is TRBV14 and J is TRBJ2-1, with 15 bases aligning to TRBD2. Unmatched junction bases numbered 8, after V lost 1 base and J lost 4 bases. Germline CDR1 reads SGHDN; CDR2 reads FVKESK. This CDR3 spans 19 amino acids. The variable domain in full, completed from reference TRBV14 and TRBJ2-1, reads EAGVTQFPSHSVIEKGQTVTLRCDPISGHDNLYWYRRVMGKEIKFLLHFVKESKQDESGMPNNRFLAERTGGTYSTLKVQPAELEDSGVYFCASSQGTSGRARGYNEQFFGPGTRLTVL.

The chain has TRBV7-3 and TRBJ2-1, with 7 bases identical to TRBD1. Germline loops: CDR1 SGHTA, CDR2 FQGTGA. The V gene end was trimmed by 5 bases and the J gene end by 0 bases; junction bases not matched to a gene: 10. The CDR3 length is 17 residues. The CDR3 here is CASSPEQGFSSYNEQFF. The CDR3 DNA follows: TGTGCCAGCAGCCCTGAACAGGGGTTCAGCTCCTACAATGAGCAGTTCTTC. The full variable domain, its missing parts supplied by reference TRBV7-3 and TRBJ2-1, is GAGVSQTPSNKVTEKGKYVELRCDPISGHTALYWYRQSLGQGPEFLIYFQGTGAADDSGLPNDRFFAVRPEGSVSTLKIQRTERGDSAVYLCASSPEQGFSSYNEQFFGPGTRLTVL.

This clone was counted a single time. The CDR3 DNA reads TGTGCCAGTAGTATAGATGGGGACTATGGCTACACCTTC. It encodes CASSIDGDYGYTF. The rearrangement links TRBV19 to TRBJ1-2, with D unclear. Trimming removed 0 bases at V and 3 bases at J, with 5 bases between. The length of the CDR3 is 13 residues. Per germline, CDR1 LNHDA and CDR2 SQIVND (reference sequence).

The gene calls are TRBV27 and TRBJ2-7; 8 bases are shared with TRBD2. V lost 5 bases and J lost 1; bases outside the gene matches: 10. Germline V CDR1 and CDR2: MNHEY, SMNVEV (reference sequence). There are 16 residues in the CDR3. CDR3 residues: CASSPASSGSSYEQYF. CDR3 bases: TGTGCCAGCAGTCCCGCCTCTAGCGGGTCATCCTACGAGCAGTACTTC.

The CDR3 reads CASSLAGTSGRRETQYF. The CDR3 DNA sequence: TGTGCCAGCAGCTTAGCGGGCACTAGCGGGAGGCGGGAGACCCAGTACTTC. J is TRBJ2-5 and V is TRBV11-1, with 12 nucleotides matching TRBD2. J was trimmed by 5 bases and V by 0 bases; bases with no gene match: 7. The germline V gene has CDR1 SGHAT and CDR2 FQDESV (reference sequence). The CDR3 sequence is 17 residues long. Variable domain in full (rest from reference TRBV11-1 and TRBJ2-5): EAEVAQSPRYKITEKSQAVAFWCDPISGHATLYWYRQILGQGPELLVQFQDESVVDDSQLPKDRFSAERLKGVDSTLKIQPAELGDSAMYLCASSLAGTSGRRETQYFGPGTRLLVL.

This sequence joins TRBV19 and TRBJ2-1, with a tentative D call TRBD2 (6 bases). The CDR3 extends over 16 amino acids. Germline V gene lookup returns CDR1 LNHDA and CDR2 SQIVND (reference sequence). V was pared by 1 base and J by 8 bases, with 18 bases between. The CDR3 nucleotides read TGTGCCAGTAGTATAGGGAGGGATGAGTTTTCCGATGAGCAGTTCTTC. Its protein is CASSIGRDEFSDEQFF.

V is TRBV27 and J is TRBJ2-7; 11 nucleotides line up with TRBD2. The CDR3 length is 17 residues. Germline loops: CDR1 MNHEY, CDR2 SMNVEV (reference sequence). The ends lost 5 bases at V and 2 bases at J; junction bases unmatched: 11. Here the CDR3 DNA reads TGTGCCAGCAGTCCACGACTAGCGGGGTACCGTGCCTACGAGCAGTACTTC. This encodes CASSPRLAGYRAYEQYF.